Presented here are 13 T cell receptor beta chains from one specimen sequenced in a study of shared clonotypes between healthy human individuals. Clones were sequenced by immunoSEQ multiplex PCR, and TCRdb holds only the in-frame ones, with some missing. The sample lists about 2.4 million clones; over 85% were seen once. Sequencing input: naive CD4+ T cells sorted from blood. Regarding subset: CD45RA+ positively selected. All receptors come from a young man in good health.

V usage is TRBV9 and J usage is TRBJ2-7; 9 bases are shared with TRBD2. This CDR3 is 16 amino acids long. Germline values: CDR1 SGDLS, CDR2 YYNGEE. Trimming cost V 0 bases and J 4 bases; bases outside gene matches: 8. CDR3 sequence: CASSVGSSGKSYEQYF. CDR3 nucleotide sequence: TGTGCCAGCAGCGTAGGTTCTAGCGGGAAGAGTTACGAGCAGTACTTC.

The chain recombines TRBV6-1 with TRBJ2-5; D gene unclear. This CDR3 region has 14 residues. Germline CDR1 is MNHNS and CDR2 is SASEGT. The ends were cut back, 1 base at V and 5 bases at J, with 11 bases in the middle. The CDR3 DNA sequence: TGTGCCAGCAGTGAAGGTGGCCCGTCGGAGACCCAGTACTTC. Translating gives CASSEGGPSETQYF.

This sequence joins TRBV2 and TRBJ2-7; a weak D match, TRBD1 (5 bases). Trimming pared 5 bases from V and 6 bases from J, leaving 11 bases between. The CDR3 totals 12 residues. Per germline, CDR1 SNHLY and CDR2 FYNNEI. CDR3 nucleotide sequence: TGTGCCAGCAGTCTTGCAGGGTTCGAGCAGTACTTC. Amino acid sequence: CASSLAGFEQYF. Complete variable domain (other parts from reference TRBV2 and TRBJ2-7): EPEVTQTPSHQVTQMGQEVILRCVPISNHLYFYWYRQILGQKVEFLVSFYNNEISEKSEIFDDQFSVERPDGSNFTLKIRSTKLEDSAMYFCASSLAGFEQYFGPGTRLTVT.

The genes are TRBV5-1 and TRBJ2-7, with D perhaps TRBD1 (6 bases). The CDR3 consists of 13 residues. V was cut by 1 base and J by 4 bases, with 9 bases left in between. CDR1 is SGHRS and CDR2 is YFSETQ in the germline V gene. CDR3 residues: CASSLQGQYEQYF. The CDR3 region has the DNA TGCGCCAGCAGCTTGCAGGGGCAATACGAGCAGTACTTC.

This sequence joins TRBV29-1 and TRBJ1-1; D perhaps matches TRBD1 (6 bases). Trimming pared 1 base from V and 1 base from J, leaving 13 bases between. The CDR3 sequence is 15 residues long. Per the germline V gene, CDR1 is SQVTM and CDR2 is ANQGSEA. DNA for the CDR3: TGCAGCGTTGAAGTATCCGGGACAACGAACACTGAAGCTTTCTTT. Amino acids: CSVEVSGTTNTEAFF.

The chain recombines TRBV7-8 with TRBJ1-5, with D uncertain. The CDR3 has 13 residues. CDR1 SGHVS and CDR2 FQNEAQ come from the germline V gene. The V end lost 2 bases, the J end lost 3 bases, and 5 bases lay between the germline ends. CDR3 nucleotide sequence: TGTGCCAGCAGCTTAAGGGACAATCAGCCCCAGCATTTT. It translates to CASSLRDNQPQHF.

The chain couples TRBV21-1 to TRBJ1-5. TRBV21-1 is annotated as a pseudogene. CDR3 size: 13 residues. The CDR3: CASSGSFHQPQHF. CDR3 coding DNA: TGTGCCAGCAGTGGGTCCTTCCATCAGCCCCAGCATTTT.

The chain is built from TRBV9 and TRBJ2-1; 9 bases fit TRBD2. V was clipped by 4 bases and J by 16 bases; unmatched bases: 18. Germline V gene lookup returns CDR1 SGDLS and CDR2 YYNGEE. This CDR3 contains 15 residues. This CDR3 is CASSTASGNIRLLFF. CDR3 nucleotide sequence: TGTGCCAGCAGCACAGCTAGCGGGAACATCCGACTTTTATTCTTC.

This rearrangement joins TRBV5-1 to TRBJ2-5, with a tentative D call TRBD2 (5 bases). V was pared by 7 bases and J by 2 bases, with 12 bases between. The CDR3 consists of 13 residues. Germline V gene lookup returns CDR1 SGHRS and CDR2 YFSETQ. CDR3 residues: CASRRGLQETQYF. In DNA form, the CDR3 reads TGCGCCAGCCGGCGTGGACTGCAAGAGACCCAGTACTTC.

V and J are TRBV5-1 and TRBJ1-3; D call uncertain. Trimming left V 4 bases short and J 0 bases short, with 11 bases between. Germline-derived CDR1 and CDR2 are SGHRS and YFSETQ. The CDR3 is 15 amino acids. The CDR3 reads CASSELSLSGNTIYF. CDR3 DNA: TGCGCCAGCAGCGAGTTGAGCCTCTCTGGAAACACCATATATTTT. The whole variable domain, filled in from reference TRBV5-1 and TRBJ1-3, reads KAGVTQTPRYLIKTRGQQVTLSCSPISGHRSVSWYQQTPGQGLQFLFEYFSETQRNKGNFPGRFSGRQFSNSRSEMNVSTLELGDSALYLCASSELSLSGNTIYFGEGSWLTVV.

The J gene is TRBJ1-1, the V gene TRBV18; no definite D call. The CDR3 has 13 amino acids. Germline V gives CDR1 KGHSH, CDR2 LQKENI. V gave up 3 bases and J gave up 5 bases, with 10 bases separating them. The CDR3 sequence is CASSPRVGTEAFF. The CDR3 region has the DNA TGTGCCAGCTCACCGAGGGTGGGTACTGAAGCTTTCTTT.

The V call is TRBV10-3, the J call TRBJ1-2; 9 positions match TRBD1. CDR1 is ENHRY and CDR2 is SYGVKD in the germline V gene. Unmatched junction bases numbered 3, after V lost 7 bases and J lost 3 bases. The CDR3 runs to 13 residues. As DNA, the CDR3 is TGTGCCATCACACGGGACAGGGACTATGGCTACACCTTC. This codes for CAITRDRDYGYTF.

The chain recombines TRBV12-5 with TRBJ2-5; 8 nucleotides line up with TRBD2. The CDR3 runs to 14 residues. The J segment lost 4 bases and the V segment lost 9 bases, leaving 10 bases of the junction unmatched. The germline gives CDR1 LGHNT, CDR2 FRNRAP. The CDR3 reads CASLTSGGAETQYF. For the CDR3, the DNA is TGTGCTAGCCTTACTAGCGGAGGGGCAGAGACCCAGTACTTC.